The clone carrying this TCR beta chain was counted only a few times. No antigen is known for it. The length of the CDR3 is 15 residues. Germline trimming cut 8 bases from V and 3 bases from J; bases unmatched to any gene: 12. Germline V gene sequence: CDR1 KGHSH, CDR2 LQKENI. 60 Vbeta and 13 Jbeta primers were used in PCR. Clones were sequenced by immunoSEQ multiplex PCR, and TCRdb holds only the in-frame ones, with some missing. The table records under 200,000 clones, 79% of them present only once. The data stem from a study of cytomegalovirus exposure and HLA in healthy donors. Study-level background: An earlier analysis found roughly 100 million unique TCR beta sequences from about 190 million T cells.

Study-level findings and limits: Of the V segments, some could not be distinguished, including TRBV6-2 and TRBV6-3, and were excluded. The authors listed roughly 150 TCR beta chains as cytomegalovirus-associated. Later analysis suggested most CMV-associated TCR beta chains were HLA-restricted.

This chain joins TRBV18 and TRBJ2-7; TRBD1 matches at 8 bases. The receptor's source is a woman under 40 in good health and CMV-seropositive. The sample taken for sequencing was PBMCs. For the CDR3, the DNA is TGTGCCAGCGCCACCGGACAGGGAAGGGGCTACGAGCAGTACTTC. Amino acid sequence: CASATGQGRGYEQYF.